One T cell receptor beta chain is described in this entry. The entry originates in a study of blood T cell repertoires in COVID-19. Background on the study: Sites across the United States, Italy and Spain contributed samples from acute and convalescent COVID-19. Sample material is recorded as cDNA or gDNA derived from T cells, B-cell-depleted T cells, or PBMCs.

Authors' analysis steps: By means of reference gene primer amplification, nucleated cell counts were estimated. Clones were sequenced by immunoSEQ multiplex PCR, and TCRdb holds only the in-frame ones, with some missing. From that table come the V and J calls and clone size; the DNA was used to work out D and trimming. The sample has hundreds of thousands of clones, around 87% seen once. CDR3 length equals 15 residues. The V segment lost 4 bases and the J segment 9 bases; nucleotides outside the gene matches: 15. Germline lookup yields CDR1 SGHTA and CDR2 FQGTGA. This TCR was recovered from a young man with active or convalescent COVID-19. The rearrangement uses TRBV7-3 and TRBJ2-7, with TRBD1 matching 7 bases. The specimen sequenced was peripheral blood. In nucleotides, the CDR3 is TGTGCCAGCAGCTGGACCAGGGGGTACTATCTTGGGCAGTACTTC. Its translation: CASSWTRGYYLGQYF.